The present T cell receptor (beta chain) was sequenced within a study of OX40 agonist ivuxolimab in advanced cancers. Study summary: Every 2 weeks, patients got intravenous ivuxolimab at one of six dose levels (0.01-10 mg/kg).

Study results and limitations: Clonal expansion from baseline to week 6 occurred in both CD4+ and CD8+ T cells. CD8+ T cells averaged more expanded clones than CD4+.

Blood was sampled at baseline, cycle 4 day 1, and cycle 7 day 1. The protocol was immunoSEQ multiplex PCR, while the TCRdb copy is restricted to in-frame clones and leaves out a portion. Altogether roughly 60,000 clones are present, 86% being singletons, with the ten largest covering more than 0.8%. Points on this clone: What it binds is unknown.

Specimen: CD4+ or CD8+ T cells sorted from blood, collected in a trial of the OX40 agonist ivuxolimab. The source of this sequence is an adult with an advanced solid tumor such as melanoma, head and neck, liver or kidney cancer.

CDR3 amino acids: CASTIGPAYMNTEAFF. DNA for the CDR3: TGTGCCAGCACTATTGGGCCAGCGTACATGAACACTGAAGCTTTCTTT. The chain employs TRBV28 and TRBJ1-1; D gene uncertain. Trimming shortened V by 7 bases and J by 0 bases, and 18 bases separated the two germline ends. The CDR3 spans 16 residues. Germline V lookup: CDR1 MDHEN, CDR2 SYDVKM.